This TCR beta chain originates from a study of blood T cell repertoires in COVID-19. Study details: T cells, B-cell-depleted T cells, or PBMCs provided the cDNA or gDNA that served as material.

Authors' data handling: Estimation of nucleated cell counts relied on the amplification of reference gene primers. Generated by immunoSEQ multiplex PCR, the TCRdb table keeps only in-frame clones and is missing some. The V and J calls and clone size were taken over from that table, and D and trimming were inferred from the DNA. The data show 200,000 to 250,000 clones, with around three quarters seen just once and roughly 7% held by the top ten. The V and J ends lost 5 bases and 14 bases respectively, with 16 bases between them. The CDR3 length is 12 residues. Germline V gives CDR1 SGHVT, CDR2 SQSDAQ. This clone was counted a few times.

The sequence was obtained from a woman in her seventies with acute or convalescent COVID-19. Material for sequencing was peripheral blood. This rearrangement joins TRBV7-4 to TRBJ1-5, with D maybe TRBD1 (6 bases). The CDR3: CASSPTGRGKHF. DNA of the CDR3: TGTGCCAGCAGCCCCACGGGCAGGGGAAAGCATTTT. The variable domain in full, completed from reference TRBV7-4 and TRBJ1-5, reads GAGVSQSPRYKVAKRGRDVALRCDSISGHVTLYWYRQTLGQGSEVLTYSQSDAQRDKSGRPSGRFSAERPERSVSTLKIQRTEQGDSAVYLCASSPTGRGKHFGDGTRLSIL.